This T cell receptor (beta chain) was obtained from a study of technical replicates of blood from a few donors. This CDR3 region has 13 residues. Germline V gives CDR1 KGHSH, CDR2 LQKENI. After removal of 2 bases from V and 7 bases from J, the junction contained 2 bases not matched to a gene. Some clones are missing from TCRdb's copy, which holds only in-frame ones; the method was immunoSEQ multiplex PCR. Of 40,000 to 60,000 clones listed, 70% to 90% are singletons. This clone was recorded once. The sample was PBMCs. The TCR originated in a human donor in good health. Some clones in this sample may be carry-over from other donors' samples. V and J are TRBV18 and TRBJ1-5; TRBD1 aligns across 7 bases. The CDR3 is CASSPGDRQPQHF. The CDR3 region has the DNA TGTGCCAGCTCACCAGGGGACAGACAGCCCCAGCATTTT.